These T cell receptor beta chains were read from a single sample in a study of T cells in Graves' hyperthyroidism and ophthalmopathy. TCRdb re-called the multiplex PCR reads with MiXCR, one entry per CDR3 protein. Of around 450,000 distinct CDR3 sequences in the sample, 15% to 19% were seen once. The sample comprised blood. These receptors were obtained from a woman under 30 with Graves' hyperthyroidism. Both conserved end residues are part of each CDR3. The D gene is left open where the match is weak. Where a row states a size, it is once, few, many or the class of an expanded clone; other rows omit it.

j_call,d_call,clone_size,v_call,cdr3_nt,cdr3_aa
TRBJ1-2,-,-,TRBV7-9,TGTGCCAGCAGCGTGACAGAGAACTATAGCTACACCTTC,CASSVTENYSYTF
TRBJ2-7,-,many,TRBV7-8,TGTGCCAGCAGCCTAAACAACTACGAGCAGTACTTC,CASSLNNYEQYF
TRBJ2-7,-,-,TRBV6-7,TGTGCCAGCAGTTACGTAGCCTTTTTGTGGGAGCAGTACTTC,CASSYVAFLWEQYF
TRBJ2-1,-,many,TRBV7-9,TGTGCCAGCAGCTTGAAGGGGAACTACAATGAGCAGTTCTTC,CASSLKGNYNEQFF
TRBJ1-1,-,-,TRBV2,TGTGCCAGCACCAACCCAGGACAGTCTGCGGTTACTGAAGCTTTCTTT,CASTNPGQSAVTEAFF
TRBJ2-7,-,many,TRBV7-3,TGTGCCAGCAGCCCCGCTAGGACGGCGGCTTACGAGCAGTACTTC,CASSPARTAAYEQYF
TRBJ2-1,-,many,TRBV7-2,TGTGCCAGCAGCTTCACCGGGACTGGTTACAATGAGCAGTTCTTC,CASSFTGTGYNEQFF
TRBJ2-7,-,many,TRBV7-2,TGTGCCAGCACCCTATTGGCCCCCTACGAGCAGTACTTC,CASTLLAPYEQYF
TRBJ2-5,-,few,TRBV19,TGTGCCAGTAGTATGAGGGAACAAGAGACCCAGTACTTC,CASSMREQETQYF
TRBJ2-5,TRBD1,few,TRBV9,TGTGCCAGCAGCGTAAGGGACAGGGCCCAAGAGACCCAGTACTTC,CASSVRDRAQETQYF
TRBJ1-2,TRBD1,many,TRBV20-1,TGCAGTGCTAGTAGGACAGGGGGCTTTAACTATGGCTACACCTTC,CSASRTGGFNYGYTF
TRBJ2-2,-,few,TRBV20-1,TGCAGTGCTAGTGGGGAGCTGAACACCGGGGAGCTGTTTTTT,CSASGELNTGELFF
TRBJ2-1,-,few,TRBV9,TGTGCCAGCAGTCGTAGAGCGGACTACAATGAGCAGTTCTTC,CASSRRADYNEQFF
TRBJ2-2,-,few,TRBV5-6,TGTGCCAGCAGCTTGAGGTCGTACACCGGGGAGCTGTTTTTT,CASSLRSYTGELFF
TRBJ1-4,-,many,TRBV12-3/TRBV12-4,TGTGCCAGCAGTTTAGCGGCGGATAGCGGGACTAATGAAAAACTGTTTTTT,CASSLAADSGTNEKLFF
TRBJ1-2,-,many,TRBV9,TGTGCCAGCAGCTCGACTTTTAACTATGGCTACACCTTC,CASSSTFNYGYTF
TRBJ2-2,TRBD1,-,TRBV6-5,TGTGCCAGCTATGGTGGGACAGGGGCCGGGGAGCTGTTTTTT,CASYGGTGAGELFF
TRBJ2-3,-,-,TRBV19,TGTGCCAGTAATCCTAGGACGGCAGCAGATACGCAGTATTTT,CASNPRTAADTQYF
TRBJ1-5,-,many,TRBV2,TGTGCCAGCAGTGAAGGCCGGCTGAATCAGCCCCAGCATTTT,CASSEGRLNQPQHF
TRBJ2-2,-,-,TRBV20-1,TGCAGTGCTGGGGGTAGCGGAACCTACACCGGGGAGCTGTTTTTT,CSAGGSGTYTGELFF
TRBJ2-7,-,many,TRBV13,TGTGCCAGCAGCTTAGAAGCAGGGACCGAGCAGTACTTC,CASSLEAGTEQYF
TRBJ2-7,-,few,TRBV6-5,TGTGCCAGCAGTTACCGTCGAAACGGGGCCGTCTCCTACGAGCAGTACTTC,CASSYRRNGAVSYEQYF
TRBJ1-1,-,many,TRBV7-8,TGTGCCAGCAGCTTAGGCTCGGGGTTAAACACTGAAGCTTTCTTT,CASSLGSGLNTEAFF
TRBJ1-6,TRBD1,-,TRBV27,TGTGCCAGCAGTTTATCGTCAGGGGGGAATTCACCCCTCCACTTT,CASSLSSGGNSPLHF
TRBJ2-5,TRBD2,once,TRBV12-3/TRBV12-4,TGTGCCAGCAGTTCGGGGCGCAGCGGGAGGAAGAAGACCCAGTACTTC,CASSSGRSGRKKTQYF
TRBJ2-1,TRBD2,many,TRBV7-3,TGTGCCAGCAGCTTAGGTATAGCGGGAGAGAGTGAGCAGTTCTTC,CASSLGIAGESEQFF
TRBJ2-3,-,many,TRBV7-3,TGTGCCAGCAGCTTAAGCGGGAGCACAGATACGCAGTATTTT,CASSLSGSTDTQYF
TRBJ2-7,-,many,TRBV27,TGTGCCAGCAGAACAGGGTACCAACTCGAGCAGTACTTC,CASRTGYQLEQYF
TRBJ2-1,-,many,TRBV6-2/TRBV6-3,TGTGCCAGCAGTTACTTAGGGTTCTACAATGAGCAGTTCTTC,CASSYLGFYNEQFF
TRBJ1-4,TRBD1,many,TRBV20-1,TGCAGTGCTAGAGCCGGGACAGGGAATGAAAAACTGTTTTTT,CSARAGTGNEKLFF
TRBJ2-3,-,many,TRBV7-3,TGTGCCAGCAGCTTAAGGAGAAACGGTCGCACAGATACGCAGTATTTT,CASSLRRNGRTDTQYF
TRBJ2-1,-,many,TRBV12-3/TRBV12-4,TGTGCCAGCAGTTTGAGCGGGCCTTACAATGAGCAGTTCTTC,CASSLSGPYNEQFF
TRBJ1-1,TRBD1,many,TRBV6-1,TGTGCCAGCAGTCGGGACCTATACAGGGGAGGGACTGAAGCTTTCTTT,CASSRDLYRGGTEAFF
TRBJ1-5,-,many,TRBV29-1,TGCAGCGTTCGGGGCGCTGATCAGCCCCAGCATTTT,CSVRGADQPQHF
TRBJ1-5,-,many,TRBV6-1,TGTGCCACCTCGATCGGGGGCGGAGACTTTAGCAATCAGCCTCAGCATTTT,CATSIGGGDFSNQPQHF
TRBJ2-1,-,-,TRBV19,TGTGCCAGTAGTATAGTGGGAGCGGAAGTCTGGAATGAGCAGTTCTTC,CASSIVGAEVWNEQFF
TRBJ1-1,-,-,TRBV20-1,TGCAGTGCTTGGAACAGGATGAACACTGAAGCTTTCTTT,CSAWNRMNTEAFF
TRBJ2-5,TRBD1,-,TRBV6-1,TGTGCCAGCCAGGGGGCGCGGGAGACCCAGTACTTC,CASQGARETQYF
TRBJ1-2,TRBD1,many,TRBV19,TGTGCCAGTAGCTCAGGACAGGGAAGAGGCTATGGTGGCTACACCTTC,CASSSGQGRGYGGYTF
TRBJ2-5,TRBD1,many,TRBV18,TGTGCCAGCTCACCAGGGATCACAGGGGCACAAGAGACCCAGTACTTC,CASSPGITGAQETQYF
TRBJ2-7,TRBD2,many,TRBV20-1,TGCAGTGCTAGAGAAACTAGCGGGTCGACTTGGGGGCAGTACTTC,CSARETSGSTWGQYF
TRBJ1-2,-,-,TRBV6-1,TGTGCCAGCAGTCGCGGACGGCGCCGGGGCTACACCTTC,CASSRGRRRGYTF
TRBJ2-7,TRBD2,many,TRBV3-1,TGTGCCAGCAGCGGGCGGACTAGCGGGTCGGTCGAGCAGTACTTC,CASSGRTSGSVEQYF
TRBJ2-3,-,many,TRBV11-2,TGTGCCAGCAGCTTAGGGGGGGATACGCAGTATTTT,CASSLGGDTQYF
TRBJ2-7,TRBD2,many,TRBV13,TGTGCCAGCAGACGACCGGCTAGCGGGGGGTCACCCGCTACCTACGAGCAGTACTTC,CASRRPASGGSPATYEQYF
TRBJ2-3,TRBD1,-,TRBV6-5,TGTGCCAGCAGTTCCGACAGGGTCCTCAGCACAGATACGCAGTATTTT,CASSSDRVLSTDTQYF
TRBJ1-2,-,many,TRBV29-1,TGCAGCGTTGATGTGGCTGAACAGGCCTCGGGCTATGGCTACACCTTC,CSVDVAEQASGYGYTF
TRBJ2-1,TRBD2,many,TRBV2,TGTGCCAGCAGGGGGGGCCTAGCGGGATCATTTCGTGAGCAGTTCTTC,CASRGGLAGSFREQFF
TRBJ1-1,-,many,TRBV9,TGTGCCAGCAGCCCCCAGGGGCATAACACTGAAGCTTTCTTT,CASSPQGHNTEAFF
TRBJ2-7,-,few,TRBV29-1,TGCAGCGTTTTAAGCACCGATAATACACCTGACTACGAGCAGTACTTC,CSVLSTDNTPDYEQYF
TRBJ2-3,TRBD2,many,TRBV6-1,TGTGCCAGCGCCCGGGAGGGAGACGGGAGGAGGTCTAGGACAGATACGCAGTATTTT,CASAREGDGRRSRTDTQYF
TRBJ2-5,TRBD1,many,TRBV7-8,TGTGCCAGCAGCTTAGTGGACAGGGGTCAAGAGACCCAGTACTTC,CASSLVDRGQETQYF
TRBJ2-7,-,-,TRBV5-6,TGTGCCAGCAGCTGGCAGGGCGAGCAGTACTTC,CASSWQGEQYF
TRBJ2-1,TRBD1,few,TRBV5-8,TGTGCCAGCAGCTTGGCCCGGGACAGATACAATGAGCAGCTCTTC,CASSLARDRYNEQLF